The following is a TCR beta chain sequence with its context. Its antigen remains unidentified. The data originate from a study of shared clonotypes between healthy human individuals. At the level of the study: A donor's plate count was three for CD4 naive and three for CD4 memory; CD8 naive had two and CD8 memory one.

Measured with immunoSEQ multiplex PCR; TCRdb has only the in-frame clones, and not every one. The sample includes 2,100,000 or so clones, approximately 94% of them seen just once. This CDR3 region has 14 residues. Germline V CDR1 and CDR2: SGHTA, FQGNSA. Trimming removed 5 bases from V and 7 bases from J; junction bases left unmatched: 7. Study outcomes and limitations: Naive subsets typically showed greater estimated richness than memory subsets. In a few donors, around 4.8% of naive CD4 clonotypes appeared in common. Blood was the sole source, and tissue repertoires probably differ.

What was sequenced was naive CD4+ T cells sorted from blood. Noted subset: CD45RA+ positively selected. V is TRBV7-2 and J is TRBJ1-4; 7 bases fit TRBD1. The receptor comes from a man between 18 and 35 years old in good health. The CDR3 DNA follows: TGTGCCAGCAGCAAGACAGGGTTCAGTGAAAAACTGTTTTTT. Its translation: CASSKTGFSEKLFF.